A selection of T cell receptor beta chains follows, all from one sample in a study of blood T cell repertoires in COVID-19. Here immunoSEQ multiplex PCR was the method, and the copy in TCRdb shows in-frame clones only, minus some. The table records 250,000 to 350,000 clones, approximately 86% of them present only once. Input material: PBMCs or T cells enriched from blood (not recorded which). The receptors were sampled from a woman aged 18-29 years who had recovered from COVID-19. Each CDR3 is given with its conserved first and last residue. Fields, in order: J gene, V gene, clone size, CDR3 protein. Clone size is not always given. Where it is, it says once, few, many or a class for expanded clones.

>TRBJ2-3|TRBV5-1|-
CASSVTGTSTVDTQYF
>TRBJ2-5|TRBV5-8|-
CASRETGRQETQYF
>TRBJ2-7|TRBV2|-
CASRRQPDYEQYF
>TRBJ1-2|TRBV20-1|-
CSARLGYGYTF
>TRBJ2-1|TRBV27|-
CASSLFRTHSYNEQFF
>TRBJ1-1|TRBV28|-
CASSLTLVRGMNTEAFF
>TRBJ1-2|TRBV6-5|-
CASSITGNGYTF
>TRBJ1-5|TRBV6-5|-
CASRRDRYSNQPQHF
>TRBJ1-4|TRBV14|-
CASSQRRWGQGREKLFF
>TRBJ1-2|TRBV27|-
CASSFPPPEGNYGYTF
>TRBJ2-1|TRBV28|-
CASMGSGSLYNEQFF
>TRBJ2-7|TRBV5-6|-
CASSGATGAQTYEQYF
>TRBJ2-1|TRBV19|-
CASSIVAGGPHNEQFF
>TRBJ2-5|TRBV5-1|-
CASRQGARETQYF
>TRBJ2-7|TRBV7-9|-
CASSTGHLYEQYF
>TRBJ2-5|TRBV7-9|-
CASSRNRGTSGRYQETQYF
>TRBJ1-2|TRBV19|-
CASSSWGLNYGYTF
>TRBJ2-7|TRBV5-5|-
CASGNLQDRGIYEQYF
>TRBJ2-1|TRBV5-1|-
CASSLVRTSGPQWDEQFF
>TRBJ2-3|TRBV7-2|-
CASSLRQGGAGTDTQYF
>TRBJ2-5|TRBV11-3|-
CASSHRGESETQYF
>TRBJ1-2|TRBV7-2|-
CASSFLSGGYTF
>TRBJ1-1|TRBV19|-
CASSLQGRGNTEAFF
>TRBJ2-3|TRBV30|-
CAWMDGESTDTQYF
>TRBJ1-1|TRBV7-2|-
CASSLGKNTEAFF
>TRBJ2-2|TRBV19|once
CASSIGETGSFLTGELFF
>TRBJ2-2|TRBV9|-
CASSAGLAGPGELFF
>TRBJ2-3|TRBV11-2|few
CASSLDVRTVQSGRRDTQYF
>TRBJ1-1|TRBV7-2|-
CASSLARPLAGREAFF
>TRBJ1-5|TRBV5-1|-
CASSLTRGPPRGSNQPQHF
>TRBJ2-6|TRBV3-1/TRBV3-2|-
CASSRPGLKSGANVLTF